This T cell receptor (beta chain) was identified during a study of T cell repertoires in cytomegalovirus infection. Study summary: Recently described HLA-C-restricted plus well-studied HLA-B-restricted CMV epitopes were used. The public TCR beta signatures pointed to both CMV infection and matching HLA type. Regarding the study as a whole: CMV-specific HLA-C-restricted TCR beta clonotypes dominated the ex vivo response. Cumulative public TCR beta family frequency identified carriers of CMV plus the relevant HLA.

CDR3 length: 15 amino acids. Trimming took 3 bases from V and 9 from J, leaving 18 bases between them. Per the germline V gene, CDR1 is DFQATT and CDR2 is SNEGSKA (reference sequence). As to this clonotype: Its antigen is not known.

TCRdb reprocessed the reads with MiXCR, giving one entry per CDR3 protein. The repertoire holds about 830,000 distinct CDR3 sequences, with less than 35% as singletons. The receptor comes from a human donor in good health (CMV status not recorded). Some clones in this sample may be carry-over from other donors' samples. The chain combines TRBV20-1 with TRBJ1-6, with TRBD1 as a possible D gene (6 bases). Sequenced here: cultured CD8+ T cells from PBMCs, sampled from culture after CMV antigen stimulation. The CDR3 DNA reads as TGCAGTGCTAGCGCCGAAGGGGGAGGAGGTTCACCCCTCCACTTT. It is translated as CSASAEGGGGSPLHF.